Described below is a single TCR beta chain sequence and its context. The antigen this receptor binds is unknown. No much larger clone exists at a distance of one base, and base qualities are not known. Its CDR3 holds 15 amino acids, cysteine through phenylalanine. The sequence is cut down to CDR3 DNA, 45 bases in frame from base 1. CDR1 SGHAT and CDR2 FQNNGV are derived from the germline V gene. Deletion took 8 bases off V and 6 bases off J, with a span of 21 bases between the germline ends. The Qiagen DNeasy Blood and Tissue Kit was used to extract total genomic DNA from purified CD4+ T cells. Following immunoSEQ immunosequencing protocols, the TCRbeta CDR3 region, as defined by IMGT, was amplified and sequenced. In the source study's methods: The immunoSEQ service preprocessed the raw sequence data to correct PCR and sequencing errors. The sequence data were imported into the immunoSEQ Analyzer and were further analyzed using VDJtools v1.0.7. Patient-control differences were tested with the paired Wilcoxon signed-rank test. Not all clones reach the TCRdb copy of this immuneACCESS table, which keeps in-frame sequences only. Checked studies attribute under half of the gap to unresolved V genes and leave the rest unexplained. That table gives V, J and clone size, and the DNA gave D and trimming. The sample table holds under 30,000 clones, of which approximately 91% were seen once. 0.7% to 0.85% of the sample rests with the top ten.

The data derive from a study of untreated major depressive disorder (dated by TCRdb to about 2018). A note on the overall study: In this cross-sectional case-control comparison, antidepressant-free major depressive disorder patients and individually matched non-depressed controls were compared on T cell phenotype and TCR repertoire. The sequencing was a follow-up to the differences in Vbeta 5.1, Vbeta 11 and Vbeta 22 usage that flow cytometry had picked up across the whole cohort. Results and caveats for the whole study, not just this receptor: Sequencing confirmed higher TRBV05-01 (Vbeta 5.1) usage among CD4+ T cells of depressed patients than controls, with p = 0.040 in a one-tailed test. Because of strict matching and exclusion criteria, the study sample was comparatively small, which limits how generalizable the findings are. In every sequenced subject, all of the top five TRBV05-01 clones were private clones. In the sequencing data, TRBV25-01 and TRBV02-01 usage matched the flow-cytometry pattern but was not statistically significant. For the sequencing comparisons, one-tailed planned tests were applied to only three Vbeta families that had been selected in advance.

Each depressed patient was pairwise matched to a non-depressed control for sex, age, current smoking status and body mass index. All participants were of European descent. Patients were diagnosed with major depressive disorder by DSM-IV criteria and had a Hamilton Rating Scale for Depression score of 18 or higher. No psychiatric medication, including antidepressants, had been taken by patients for at least 8 weeks before enrollment. Among the patients, depression severity spanned the moderate-to-severe range. All participants were excluded for major medical conditions, Axis I/II comorbidities, regular medication or illicit drug use, or drinking over 100 g alcohol weekly. Around 30 ml of peripheral blood was drawn into EDTA tubes from each participant. CD4+ T cells were purified from thawed PBMCs by magnetic negative selection with the BD IMag Human CD4 T Lymphocyte Enrichment Set. The CD4+ enrichment method typically yielded 85% to 95% purity as confirmed by flow cytometry. A subgroup of a few case-control pairs, chosen blind to the chemokine receptor expression and flow-cytometric repertoire skewing results, underwent TCRbeta sequencing. Every blood sample was taken in the morning at 8:00 a.m., after which PBMCs were separated out using Ficoll-Hypaque gradient centrifugation. PBMCs were cryopreserved by gradual cooling to -80°C and stored in liquid nitrogen until assayed.

The chain is made from TRBV11-2 and TRBJ2-3; a weak D assignment points to TRBD2 (6 bases agree). The sequencing sample was made of CD4+ T cells from PBMCs. The TCR originated in a woman aged 25 to 39 with major depressive disorder. The sequence in DNA is TGTGCCAGCGCCCTAAGGGCGGGCAGCGGGGATACGCAGTATTTT. This sequence encodes CASALRAGSGDTQYF.